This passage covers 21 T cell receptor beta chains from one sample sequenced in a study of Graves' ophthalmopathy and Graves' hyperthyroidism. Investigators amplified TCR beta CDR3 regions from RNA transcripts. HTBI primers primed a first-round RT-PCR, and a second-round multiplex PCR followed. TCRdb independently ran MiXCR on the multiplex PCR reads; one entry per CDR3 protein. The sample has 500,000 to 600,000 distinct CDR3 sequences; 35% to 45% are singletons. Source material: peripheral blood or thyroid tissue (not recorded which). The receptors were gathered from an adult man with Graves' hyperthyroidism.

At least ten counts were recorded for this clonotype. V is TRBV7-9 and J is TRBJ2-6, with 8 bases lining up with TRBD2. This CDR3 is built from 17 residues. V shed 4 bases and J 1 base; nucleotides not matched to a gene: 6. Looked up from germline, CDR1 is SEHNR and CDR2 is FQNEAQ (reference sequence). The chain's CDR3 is CASSSGLAGSGANVLTF. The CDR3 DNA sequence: TGTGCCAGCAGCTCAGGACTAGCAGGGTCTGGGGCCAACGTCCTGACTTTC.

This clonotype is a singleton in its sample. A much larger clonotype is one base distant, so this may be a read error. CDR3 coding DNA: TGTGCCGGCAGCGCCGTCGGACGGGGATCTGGAAACACCATATATTTT. This codes for CAGSAVGRGSGNTIYF. The rearrangement joins TRBV13 to TRBJ1-3; no clear D. Per germline, CDR1 PRHDT and CDR2 FYEKMQ (reference sequence). The CDR3 extends over 16 amino acids.

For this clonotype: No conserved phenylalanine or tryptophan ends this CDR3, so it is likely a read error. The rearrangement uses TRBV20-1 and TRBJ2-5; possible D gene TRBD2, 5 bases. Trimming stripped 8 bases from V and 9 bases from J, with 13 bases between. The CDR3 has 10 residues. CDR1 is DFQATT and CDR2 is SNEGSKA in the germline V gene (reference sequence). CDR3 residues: CSTGTEAQYL. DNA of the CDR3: TGCAGTACTGGTACGGAGGCCCAGTACCTC.

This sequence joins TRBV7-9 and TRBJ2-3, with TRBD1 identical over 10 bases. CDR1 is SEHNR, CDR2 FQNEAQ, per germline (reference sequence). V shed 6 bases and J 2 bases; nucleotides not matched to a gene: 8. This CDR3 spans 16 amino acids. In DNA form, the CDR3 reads TGTGCCAGCAGGCCGGGACAGGGGTCAATCACAGATACGCAGTATTTT. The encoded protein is CASRPGQGSITDTQYF.

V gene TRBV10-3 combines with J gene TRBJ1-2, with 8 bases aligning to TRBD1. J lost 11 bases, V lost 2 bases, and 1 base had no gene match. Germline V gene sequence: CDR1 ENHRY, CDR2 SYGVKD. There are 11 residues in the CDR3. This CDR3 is CAISEGQGYTF. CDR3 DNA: TGTGCCATCAGTGAGGGACAGGGTTACACCTTC.

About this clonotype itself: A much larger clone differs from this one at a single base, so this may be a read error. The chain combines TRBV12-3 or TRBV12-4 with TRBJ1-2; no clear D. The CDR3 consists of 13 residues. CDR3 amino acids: CACSFSGLRGYTF. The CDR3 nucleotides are TGTGCCTGCAGTTTCTCGGGGTTGAGGGGCTACACCTTC.

The CDR3 protein is CASSQTQEELFF. CDR3 bases: TGTGCCAGCAGCCAAACACAGGAGGAACTGTTTTTT. The J gene is TRBJ1-4, the V gene TRBV7-3; D may be TRBD1 (5 bases). This CDR3 has 12 amino acids. The germline V and J ends were trimmed by 5 bases and 12 bases, with 13 bases remaining between them. Per germline, CDR1 SGHTA and CDR2 FQGTGA.

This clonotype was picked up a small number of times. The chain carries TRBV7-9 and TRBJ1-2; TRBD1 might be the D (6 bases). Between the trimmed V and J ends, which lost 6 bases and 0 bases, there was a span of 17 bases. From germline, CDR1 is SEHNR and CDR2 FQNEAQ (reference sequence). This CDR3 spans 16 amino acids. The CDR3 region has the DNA TGTGCCAGCAGACCTTGGACAGATCGAGCTAACTATGGCTACACCTTC. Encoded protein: CASRPWTDRANYGYTF.

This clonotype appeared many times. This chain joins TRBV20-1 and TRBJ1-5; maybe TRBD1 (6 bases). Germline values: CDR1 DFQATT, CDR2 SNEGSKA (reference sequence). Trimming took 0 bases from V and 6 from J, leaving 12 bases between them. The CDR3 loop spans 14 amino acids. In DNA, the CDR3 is TGCAGTGCTAGAGAACCCAGGGGTGGTCAGCCCCAGCATTTT. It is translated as CSAREPRGGQPQHF.

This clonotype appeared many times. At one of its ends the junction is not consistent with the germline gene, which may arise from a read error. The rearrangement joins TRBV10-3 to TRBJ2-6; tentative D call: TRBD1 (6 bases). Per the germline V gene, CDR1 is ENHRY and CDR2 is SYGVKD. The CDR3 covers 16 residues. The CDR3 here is CASSEQGWGGANVLTF. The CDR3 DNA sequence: TGTGCCAGCAGTGAACAGGGTTGGGGAGGGGCCAACGTCCTGACTTTC.

CDR3 sequence reads: CASSLFSRGQPHQPQHF. The CDR3 DNA sequence: TGTGCCAGCAGTTTATTCTCCCGCGGACAGCCTCATCAGCCCCAGCATTTT. The genes are TRBV6-1 and TRBJ1-5, with a weak D call TRBD1 (6 bases). Germline V gene lookup returns CDR1 MNHNS and CDR2 SASEGT. The CDR3 loop spans 17 amino acids. V dropped 5 bases and J dropped 5 bases, with 22 bases sitting between them.

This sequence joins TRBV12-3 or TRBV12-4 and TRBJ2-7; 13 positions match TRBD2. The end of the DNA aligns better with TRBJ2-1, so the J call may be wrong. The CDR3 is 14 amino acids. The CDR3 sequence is CASSTSGRADEQFF. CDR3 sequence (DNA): TGTGCCAGCAGTACTAGCGGGAGGGCCGATGAGCAGTTCTTC.

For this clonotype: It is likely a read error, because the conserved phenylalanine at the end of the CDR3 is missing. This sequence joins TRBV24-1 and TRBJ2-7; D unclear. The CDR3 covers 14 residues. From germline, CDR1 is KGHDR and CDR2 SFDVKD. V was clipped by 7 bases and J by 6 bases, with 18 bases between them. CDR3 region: CATSDHSKPSEQYS. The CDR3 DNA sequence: TGTGCCACCAGCGACCACAGTAAACCCAGCGAGCAGTACTCC.

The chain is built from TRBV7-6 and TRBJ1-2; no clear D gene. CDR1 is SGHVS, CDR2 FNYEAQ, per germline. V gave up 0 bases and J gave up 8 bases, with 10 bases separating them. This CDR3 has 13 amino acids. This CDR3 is CASSLAARGGYTF. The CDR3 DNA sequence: TGTGCCAGCAGCTTAGCGGCCCGAGGGGGCTACACCTTC.

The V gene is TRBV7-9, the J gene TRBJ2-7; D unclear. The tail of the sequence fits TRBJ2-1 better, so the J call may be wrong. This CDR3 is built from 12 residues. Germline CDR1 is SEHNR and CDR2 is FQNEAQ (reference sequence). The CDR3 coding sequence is TGTGCCAGCAGCTTAGCACCCTATGAGCAGTTCTTC. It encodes CASSLAPYEQFF.

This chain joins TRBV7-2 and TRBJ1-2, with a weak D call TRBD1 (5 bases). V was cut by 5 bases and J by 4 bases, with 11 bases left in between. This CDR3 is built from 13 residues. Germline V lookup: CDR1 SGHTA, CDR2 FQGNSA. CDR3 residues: CASSVLGPYGYTF. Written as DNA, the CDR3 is TGTGCCAGCAGCGTATTGGGACCCTATGGCTACACCTTC.

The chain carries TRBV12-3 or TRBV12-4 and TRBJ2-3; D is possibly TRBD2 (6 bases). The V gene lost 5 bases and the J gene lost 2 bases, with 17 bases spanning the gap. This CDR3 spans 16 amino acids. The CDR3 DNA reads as TGTGCCAGCAGTCCCGAGACTAGAGGCATCACAGATACGCAGTATTTT. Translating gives CASSPETRGITDTQYF.

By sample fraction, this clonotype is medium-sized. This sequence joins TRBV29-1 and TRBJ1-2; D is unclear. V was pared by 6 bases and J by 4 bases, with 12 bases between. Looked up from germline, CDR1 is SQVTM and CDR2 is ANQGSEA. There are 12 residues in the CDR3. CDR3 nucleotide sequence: TGCAGCGTCGGGTCCCTTACCTATGGCTACACCTTC. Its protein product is CSVGSLTYGYTF.

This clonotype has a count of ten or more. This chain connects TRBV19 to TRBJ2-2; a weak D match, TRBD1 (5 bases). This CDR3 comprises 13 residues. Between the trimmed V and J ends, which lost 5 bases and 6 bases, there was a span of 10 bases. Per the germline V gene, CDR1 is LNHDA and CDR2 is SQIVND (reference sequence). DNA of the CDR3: TGTGCCAGTAGTTTTAGGGGCCCCGGGGAGCTGTTTTTT. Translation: CASSFRGPGELFF.

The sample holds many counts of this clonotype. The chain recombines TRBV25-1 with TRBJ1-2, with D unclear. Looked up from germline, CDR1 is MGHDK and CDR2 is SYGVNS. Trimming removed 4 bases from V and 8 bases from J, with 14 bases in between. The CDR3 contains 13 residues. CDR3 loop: CASSVSASGGYTF. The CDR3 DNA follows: TGTGCCAGCAGTGTCTCCGCCTCGGGCGGCTACACCTTC.

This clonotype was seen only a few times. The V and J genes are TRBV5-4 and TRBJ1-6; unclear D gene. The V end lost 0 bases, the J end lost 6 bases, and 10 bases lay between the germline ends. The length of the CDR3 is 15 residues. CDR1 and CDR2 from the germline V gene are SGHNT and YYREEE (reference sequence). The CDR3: CASSLGNGINSPLHF. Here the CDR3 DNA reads TGTGCCAGCAGCTTGGGGAATGGGATTAATTCACCCCTCCACTTT.